This record looks at one T cell receptor (beta chain) sequence and its context. These data come from a study of technical replicates of blood from four donors. The assay was immunoSEQ multiplex PCR, and TCRdb's table has in-frame clones only and misses some. Of about 81,000 clones in the sample, 90% to 96% were seen once. The germline V gene has CDR1 MDHEN and CDR2 SYDVKM. The CDR3 loop spans 16 amino acids. V lost 7 bases, J lost 0 bases, and 13 bases lay in between. The V call is TRBV28, the J call TRBJ2-6; possibly TRBD2 for D (5 bases). This receptor was obtained from a human donor in good health. The specimen sequenced was T cells isolated from PBMCs. CDR3 sequence: CASTGLRYSGANVLTF. The CDR3 region has the DNA TGTGCCAGCACAGGACTGAGATACTCTGGGGCCAACGTCCTGACTTTC.